A single sample is the source of the 29 T cell receptor beta chains below, sequenced in a study of Ad26.COV2.S vaccination and SARS-CoV-2 variants. The sample's treatment: 15 to 20 received Ad26.COV2.S at low or high dose, single or two shots; about five received placebo; per-sample allocation not given. Following the first vaccine or placebo injection, samples were taken on day 63. Repertoires were generated with immunoSEQ multiplex PCR, while TCRdb's copy carries only in-frame clones and drops some. This table has approximately 420,000 clones, about 88% appearing once. The source was peripheral blood, collected in a trial of Ad26.COV2.S vaccine versus placebo. Source of these receptors: a person aged 18-65 years who received the Ad26.COV2.S COVID-19 vaccine or a placebo.

The gene calls are TRBV5-1 and TRBJ2-1; 9 bases match TRBD2. Germline V gene data show CDR1 as SGHRS and CDR2 as YFSETQ. CDR3 length: 19 residues. Trimming removed 0 bases from V and 0 bases from J; junction bases left unmatched: 10. DNA for the CDR3: TGCGCCAGCAGCTTGGGTGTTAGCGGGGGCCTGAGCTCCTACAATGAGCAGTTCTTC. Encoded protein: CASSLGVSGGLSSYNEQFF. The whole variable domain, filled in from reference TRBV5-1 and TRBJ2-1, reads KAGVTQTPRYLIKTRGQQVTLSCSPISGHRSVSWYQQTPGQGLQFLFEYFSETQRNKGNFPGRFSGRQFSNSRSEMNVSTLELGDSALYLCASSLGVSGGLSSYNEQFFGPGTRLTVL.

This chain joins TRBV7-8 and TRBJ2-3; D perhaps matches TRBD2 (5 bases). The CDR3 is made up of 16 amino acids. The germline gives CDR1 SGHVS, CDR2 FQNEAQ. The V gene lost 5 bases and the J gene lost 0 bases, with 15 bases spanning the gap. CDR3 sequence (DNA): TGTGCCAGCAGCCAGTCGAGGGCCCGCAGCACAGATACGCAGTATTTT. Its translation: CASSQSRARSTDTQYF.

The chain couples TRBV9 to TRBJ2-3; 7 bases agree with TRBD1. The V segment lost 4 bases and the J segment 0 bases; nucleotides outside the gene matches: 11. Germline V lookup: CDR1 SGDLS, CDR2 YYNGEE. The CDR3 has 17 amino acids. The CDR3: CASSQPRDSVSTDTQYF. The CDR3 nucleotides read TGTGCCAGCAGCCAACCCCGGGACAGCGTTAGCACAGATACGCAGTATTTT. The full variable domain, completed using reference TRBV9 and TRBJ2-3, is DSGVTQTPKHLITATGQRVTLRCSPRSGDLSVYWYQQSLDQGLQFLIQYYNGEERAKGNILERFSAQQFPDLHSELNLSSLELGDSALYFCASSQPRDSVSTDTQYFGPGTRLTVL.

V usage is TRBV7-9 and J usage is TRBJ1-3; no firm D call. The germline V and J ends were trimmed by 2 bases and 0 bases, with 8 bases remaining between them. CDR1 and CDR2 from the germline V gene are SEHNR and FQNEAQ (reference sequence). The CDR3 runs 15 residues. CDR3 in DNA: TGTGCCAGCAGCTTACGGGAGGACTCTGGAAACACCATATATTTT. Encoded protein: CASSLREDSGNTIYF.

The V call is TRBV18, the J call TRBJ1-2; no clear D. V lost 3 bases and J lost 4, with 12 bases in between. The CDR3 consists of 14 residues. Germline CDR1 reads KGHSH; CDR2 reads LQKENI. The CDR3 spells CASSPRAEGYGYTF. The CDR3, as DNA: TGTGCCAGCTCACCCAGAGCGGAGGGCTATGGCTACACCTTC.

The chain links TRBV5-6 to TRBJ1-4, with D possibly matching TRBD1 (6 bases). This CDR3 spans 15 amino acids. V lost 3 bases to trimming and J lost 0 bases, with 9 bases between them. CDR1 and CDR2 (germline): SGHDT, YYEEEE. As DNA, the CDR3 is TGTGCCAGCAGCTGGGGGCACACAACTAATGAAAAACTGTTTTTT. Amino acids: CASSWGHTTNEKLFF.

The gene calls are TRBV4-1 and TRBJ2-7, with 13 bases lining up with TRBD2. J was trimmed by 5 bases and V by 4 bases; bases with no gene match: 5. The germline gives CDR1 MGHRA, CDR2 YSYEKL. This CDR3 spans 15 amino acids. CDR3 protein: CASSRGLAGNHEQYF. CDR3 in DNA: TGCGCCAGCAGCCGGGGACTAGCGGGGAATCACGAGCAGTACTTC.

The chain employs TRBV5-6 and TRBJ2-2; a weak D match, TRBD2 (5 bases). The germline gives CDR1 SGHDT, CDR2 YYEEEE. The CDR3 consists of 13 residues. The V and J ends lost 4 bases and 6 bases respectively, with 10 bases between them. The CDR3 here is CASSPLGAGELFF. CDR3 nucleotide sequence: TGTGCCAGCAGCCCCCTGGGAGCCGGGGAGCTGTTTTTT.

The chain recombines TRBV20-1 with TRBJ1-5; D gene ambiguous. This CDR3 has 13 residues. The V gene lost 3 bases and the J gene lost 2 bases, with 8 bases spanning the gap. In germline, CDR1 is DFQATT, CDR2 SNEGSKA (reference sequence). The CDR3 DNA is TGCAGTGCTAGTGATGGGGGCAATCAGCCCCAGCATTTT. The encoded protein is CSASDGGNQPQHF.

The J gene is TRBJ1-6, the V gene TRBV5-4; no definite D call. V was pared by 4 bases and J by 7 bases, with 21 bases between. The germline V gene has CDR1 SGHNT and CDR2 YYREEE (reference sequence). The CDR3 runs to 17 residues. CDR3 in amino acids: CASSPYMEPNNNSPLHF. In DNA form, the CDR3 reads TGTGCCAGCAGCCCTTACATGGAACCGAATAACAATTCACCCCTCCACTTT.

V usage is TRBV5-1 and J usage is TRBJ2-7; TRBD1 might be the D (5 bases). This CDR3 is built from 17 residues. Trimming left V 0 bases short and J 0 bases short, with 16 bases between. Germline values: CDR1 SGHRS, CDR2 YFSETQ. The CDR3 loop is CASSLAQGRALSYEQYF. CDR3 nucleotides: TGCGCCAGCAGCTTGGCGCAGGGAAGGGCCCTCTCCTACGAGCAGTACTTC.

This clone was counted once. The chain carries TRBV3-1 (or the pseudogene TRBV3-2) and TRBJ1-4, with D hard to call. The CDR3 consists of 17 residues. Germline loops: CDR1 LGHDT, CDR2 YNNKEL (reference sequence). Trimming took 4 bases from V and 4 from J, leaving 19 bases between them. The CDR3 is CASSPRNVGGRNEKLFF. In DNA, the CDR3 is TGTGCCAGCAGCCCGAGGAACGTGGGCGGGCGTAATGAAAAACTGTTTTTT.

The chain couples TRBV19 to TRBJ2-5; D possibly corresponds to TRBD1 (6 bases). Germline CDR1 reads LNHDA; CDR2 reads SQIVND (reference sequence). The CDR3 is 16 amino acids. The V end was cut by 5 bases, the J end by 2 bases, with 18 bases between. Here the CDR3 DNA reads TGTGCCAGTAGTTTATCCGGGACAACCTATCAAGAGACCCAGTACTTC. Translated: CASSLSGTTYQETQYF.

This chain connects TRBV5-1 to TRBJ2-3; possible D gene TRBD2, 6 bases. This CDR3 is built from 13 residues. Germline V gives CDR1 SGHRS, CDR2 YFSETQ. V was shortened by 10 bases and J by 3 bases, with 15 bases between the two germline ends. The CDR3 coding sequence is TGCGCCTCTTCGGGGGTGCGGACAGATACGCAGTATTTT. It encodes CASSGVRTDTQYF.

The V gene is TRBV30, the J gene TRBJ2-7, with D uncertain. This CDR3 comprises 14 residues. In germline, CDR1 is GTSNPN, CDR2 SVGIG (reference sequence). V lost 0 bases and J 2 bases, leaving 11 bases between the germline ends. The DNA for the CDR3 is TGTGCCTGGAGTGTAAGCGACTGGACCTACGAGCAGTACTTC. Translating it yields CAWSVSDWTYEQYF.

For this clone: Different DNA sequences within this sample yield the same CDR3. The chain joins TRBV5-1 to TRBJ1-4; D is possibly TRBD1 (5 bases). Looked up from germline, CDR1 is SGHRS and CDR2 is YFSETQ. V lost 2 bases, J lost 0 bases, and 8 bases lay in between. This CDR3 is 15 amino acids long. CDR3 protein: CASSLTGATNEKLFF. The CDR3 DNA reads as TGCGCCAGCAGCTTAACAGGAGCAACTAATGAAAAACTGTTTTTT.

This chain links TRBV30 with TRBJ1-5, with D unclear. This CDR3 is built from 14 residues. V lost 1 base, J lost 4 bases, and 11 bases lay in between. Germline CDR1 is GTSNPN and CDR2 is SVGIG (reference sequence). CDR3 DNA: TGTGCCTGGAGTGGCACACGGGAAAATCAGCCCCAGCATTTT. It specifies CAWSGTRENQPQHF.

The chain has TRBV25-1 and TRBJ1-1; a weak D match, TRBD1 (5 bases). Germline CDR1 and CDR2: MGHDK and SYGVNS. The germline V and J ends were trimmed by 4 bases and 4 bases, with 13 bases remaining between them. The CDR3 totals 14 residues. CDR3 sequence reads: CASSGDPLSTEAFF. The CDR3 DNA is TGTGCCAGCAGTGGGGACCCCCTATCCACTGAAGCTTTCTTT.

This chain connects TRBV5-1 to TRBJ2-7; D remains unclear. The CDR3 has 11 amino acids. V was pared by 5 bases and J by 2 bases, with 5 bases between. Germline V gene data show CDR1 as SGHRS and CDR2 as YFSETQ. CDR3 nucleotide sequence: TGCGCCAGCAGTGAAGCCTACGAGCAGTACTTC. This encodes CASSEAYEQYF.

The gene calls are TRBV18 and TRBJ1-1; a possible D gene is TRBD1 (6 bases). The CDR3 runs to 13 residues. Germline assignment: CDR1 KGHSH and CDR2 LQKENI. V was trimmed by 3 bases and J by 7 bases, leaving 12 bases between them. The CDR3 here is CASSPRGGNEAFF. The DNA of the CDR3 is TGTGCCAGCTCACCCAGGGGAGGGAATGAAGCTTTCTTT.

This chain joins TRBV6-2 or TRBV6-3 and TRBJ1-5; no clear D gene. Trimming stripped 4 bases from V and 5 bases from J, with 12 bases between. The CDR3 extends over 14 amino acids. Looked up from germline, CDR1 is MNHEY and CDR2 is SVGEGT. CDR3: CASSLSRFYQPQHF. The CDR3 coding sequence is TGTGCCAGCAGTTTGAGTAGGTTTTATCAGCCCCAGCATTTT.

The rearrangement joins TRBV2 to TRBJ2-1, with TRBD2 matching over 9 bases. J was trimmed by 5 bases and V by 6 bases; bases with no gene match: 14. Germline V CDR1 and CDR2: SNHLY, FYNNEI. The CDR3 length is 17 residues. CDR3 protein: CASSRFLFAGGNNEQFF. The CDR3 DNA reads as TGTGCCAGCAGCCGCTTCCTTTTTGCGGGAGGGAACAATGAGCAGTTCTTC. Full variable domain (outside the CDR3, taken from reference TRBV2 and TRBJ2-1): EPEVTQTPSHQVTQMGQEVILRCVPISNHLYFYWYRQILGQKVEFLVSFYNNEISEKSEIFDDQFSVERPDGSNFTLKIRSTKLEDSAMYFCASSRFLFAGGNNEQFFGPGTRLTVL.

The J gene is TRBJ1-1, the V gene TRBV10-2; D is ambiguous. CDR3 length: 14 residues. CDR1 is WSHSY, CDR2 SAAADI, per germline. Trimming shortened V by 2 bases and J by 8 bases, and 15 bases separated the two germline ends. The CDR3 nucleotides are TGCGCCAGCAGTGAGCCCGGCTCTGGGGAAGAAGCTTTCTTT. Translating gives CASSEPGSGEEAFF.

The chain couples TRBV7-9 to TRBJ2-5; TRBD1 or TRBD2 may be the D gene (5 bases each). The CDR3 is 19 amino acids. Germline CDR1 reads SEHNR; CDR2 reads FQNEAQ (reference sequence). The V and J ends lost 1 base and 5 bases respectively, with 26 bases between them. The CDR3 DNA follows: TGTGCCAGCAGCTTAGAGGCCGGGACGTCAGCCCAACGTTGGGAGACCCAGTACTTC. Translating gives CASSLEAGTSAQRWETQYF.

CDR3 in DNA: TGTGCCAGCAGAGATCGGGACAGATACAATGAGCAGTTCTTC. Its translation is CASRDRDRYNEQFF. V is TRBV7-2 and J is TRBJ2-1, with 7 bases fitting TRBD1. The length of the CDR3 is 14 residues. Unmatched junction bases numbered 6, after V lost 6 bases and J lost 4 bases. Germline CDR1 SGHTA, CDR2 FQGNSA.

This chain uses TRBV2 with TRBJ2-7, with D possibly TRBD1 on 6 matching bases. CDR1 and CDR2 from the germline V gene are SNHLY and FYNNEI. The CDR3 contains 14 residues. Deletions cut 3 bases from V and 0 bases from J, with 9 bases between. As DNA, the CDR3 is TGTGCCAGCAGTGAGGACAGCTTCTCCTACGAGCAGTACTTC. It yields the protein CASSEDSFSYEQYF.

V usage is TRBV5-5 and J usage is TRBJ2-7; 7 positions agree with TRBD1. CDR1 is SGHKS and CDR2 is YYEKEE in the germline V gene (reference sequence). CDR3 length: 14 amino acids. V gave up 1 base and J gave up 0 bases; unmatched junction bases: 1. The CDR3 protein is CASSLTGASYEQYF. CDR3 in DNA: TGTGCCAGCAGCTTGACAGGGGCCTCCTACGAGCAGTACTTC. The whole variable domain, filled in from reference TRBV5-5 and TRBJ2-7, reads DAGVTQSPTHLIKTRGQQVTLRCSPISGHKSVSWYQQVLGQGPQFIFQYYEKEERGRGNFPDRFSARQFPNYSSELNVNALLLGDSALYLCASSLTGASYEQYFGPGTRLTVT.

The CDR3 here is CASGTLPNTGELFF. The CDR3 nucleotides are TGTGCCTCCGGGACCCTTCCTAACACCGGGGAGCTGTTTTTT. The chain couples TRBV10-3 to TRBJ2-2; the D call may be TRBD1 or TRBD2 (5 bases each). V lost 11 bases and J 2 bases, leaving 15 bases between the germline ends. This CDR3 spans 14 amino acids. Germline V gene sequence: CDR1 ENHRY, CDR2 SYGVKD.

The chain joins TRBV7-9 to TRBJ1-5; possible D gene TRBD1, 5 bases. The CDR3 spans 15 residues. Trimming took 5 bases from V and 2 from J, leaving 13 bases between them. Germline lookup yields CDR1 SEHNR and CDR2 FQNEAQ (reference sequence). The CDR3 region is CASSRDGSGNQPQHF. For the CDR3, the DNA is TGTGCCAGCAGCCGGGACGGTTCGGGCAATCAGCCCCAGCATTTT.